The rows below give T cell receptor beta chains drawn from one sample of a study of beta chain features in type 1 diabetes. Here immunoSEQ multiplex PCR was the method, and the copy in TCRdb shows in-frame clones only, minus some. Among under 300,000 clones listed, about 26% were seen once. Sequencing was performed on central memory CD4+ T cells from blood. The receptors originated from a man aged 25-45 years in good health. Both conserved end residues are part of each CDR3. Fields, in order: D gene, V gene, clone size, J gene, CDR3 DNA, CDR3 protein. A D gene is named only where the DNA matches it firmly. Only part of the rows carry a size: once, few, many, or a class if the clone is expanded.

-,TRBV7-2,-,TRBJ1-5,TGTGCCAGCAGCTTATTTTCTGGGGGCAATCAGCCCCAGCATTTT,CASSLFSGGNQPQHF
TRBD1,TRBV30,-,TRBJ1-2,TGTGCCTGGATCCCCGAACAGGGGTCCTATGGCTACACCTTC,CAWIPEQGSYGYTF
-,TRBV2,-,TRBJ1-2,TGTGCCAGCAGTGTTCGGGGGCAAAATGGCTACACCTTC,CASSVRGQNGYTF
-,TRBV18,few,TRBJ1-1,TGTGCCAGCTCACCAATACAGGGTGAGGGGACTGAAGCTTTCTTT,CASSPIQGEGTEAFF
TRBD1,TRBV30,-,TRBJ2-7,TGTGCCTGGAGTGTACTAAGGGGGCGGAGAGCCTACGAGCAGTACTTC,CAWSVLRGRRAYEQYF
-,TRBV6-1,few,TRBJ1-2,TGTGCCAGCACCGAATGGGAGGCTGGCTACACCTTC,CASTEWEAGYTF
TRBD1,TRBV10-3,-,TRBJ2-7,TGTGCCAGCAGTCCGCGACAGGGGGCAGCCTACGAGCAGTACTTC,CASSPRQGAAYEQYF
TRBD2,TRBV5-6,few,TRBJ2-3,TGTGCCAGCAGCTTGAGCGGGAGGAGGACAGATACGCAGTATTTT,CASSLSGRRTDTQYF
-,TRBV5-1,-,TRBJ2-3,TGCGCCAGCAAAGGGGGGACCTTAAGCACAGATACGCAGTATTTT,CASKGGTLSTDTQYF
TRBD2,TRBV9,few,TRBJ2-5,TGTGCCAGCAGCGTAGGGGCTAGCGGGGGGATCCAAGAGACCCAGTACTTC,CASSVGASGGIQETQYF
-,TRBV15,-,TRBJ1-2,TGTGCCACCAGCAGAGATGGATATGGCTACACCTTC,CATSRDGYGYTF
TRBD2,TRBV4-3,many,TRBJ2-3,TGCGCCAGCAGCCAAGATCTAGCGGGAGGGCCCGAAGATACGCAGTATTTT,CASSQDLAGGPEDTQYF
-,TRBV5-4,-,TRBJ2-1,TGTGCCAGCAGCACTGGTCAATGGGCGGCCTATGAGCAGTTCTTC,CASSTGQWAAYEQFF
-,TRBV10-3,-,TRBJ1-2,TGTGCCATCAGTGAGAGGGTGGGAAAGAATGGCTACACCTTC,CAISERVGKNGYTF
-,TRBV7-9,few,TRBJ1-1,TGTGCCAGCAGCTTAGCCAGGCTAGTGAACACTGAAGCTTTCTTT,CASSLARLVNTEAFF
-,TRBV9,few,TRBJ2-7,TGTGCCAGCAGCCCTCAGGGAACGGCGATCGGCGAGCAGTACTTC,CASSPQGTAIGEQYF
-,TRBV11-2,once,TRBJ1-2,TGTGCCAGCAGCCTCGACCGGGGGGCTGGCTATGGCTACACCTTC,CASSLDRGAGYGYTF
TRBD2,TRBV19,-,TRBJ2-7,TGTGCCAGTAGTATCCTACTAGCGAACGAGCAGTACTTC,CASSILLANEQYF
TRBD2,TRBV4-3,-,TRBJ2-1,TGCGCCAGCAGCCCGAATACCGGGACTAGCGAGCTACTCAATGAGCAGTTCTTC,CASSPNTGTSELLNEQFF
TRBD1,TRBV6-5,-,TRBJ2-7,TGTGCCAGCAGTTATTGGGGACAGGGCGACTACGAGCAGTACTTC,CASSYWGQGDYEQYF
-,TRBV7-2,-,TRBJ2-3,TGTGCCAGCAGCTTAGCGGGTCAGGGTACAGATACGCAGTATTTT,CASSLAGQGTDTQYF
-,TRBV29-1,few,TRBJ2-1,TGCAGCGTGACCTTACAAGGGAATGAGCAGTTCTTC,CSVTLQGNEQFF
-,TRBV9,-,TRBJ2-1,TGTGCCAGCAGCGTAGACGCGATCAATGAGCAGTTCTTC,CASSVDAINEQFF
-,TRBV30,few,TRBJ2-5,TGTGCCTGGAGGGCAGGGAGAGAGACCCAGTACTTC,CAWRAGRETQYF
-,TRBV7-2,-,TRBJ1-1,TGTGCCAGCAGCCGGGCCGGGACAAACACTGAAGCTTTCTTT,CASSRAGTNTEAFF
TRBD1,TRBV29-1,-,TRBJ2-7,TGCAGCGTCGAAACCGACAGGGCAGCCTACGAGCAGTACTTC,CSVETDRAAYEQYF
-,TRBV7-9,-,TRBJ2-3,TGTGCCAGCAGCTCAGGGTCAGATACGCAGTATTTT,CASSSGSDTQYF
-,TRBV9,-,TRBJ2-5,TGTGCCAGCAGCGTAGTGGGAGGCCAAGAGACCCAGTACTTC,CASSVVGGQETQYF
-,TRBV16,-,TRBJ1-2,TGTGCCAGCAGCCAATCCTCCCAGAGTGGCTACACCTTC,CASSQSSQSGYTF
-,TRBV5-1,-,TRBJ1-1,TGCGCCAGCACTCCCCTAGGGGGTGGGAACACTGAAGCTTTCTTT,CASTPLGGGNTEAFF
-,TRBV30,few,TRBJ2-7,TGTGCCTGGAGGCCTGGGCGGGGTACCCCCTACGAGCAGTACTTC,CAWRPGRGTPYEQYF
-,TRBV9,few,TRBJ2-5,TGTGCCAGCAGCGTAGAGGACAGACAACAAGAGACCCAGTACTTC,CASSVEDRQQETQYF
-,TRBV6-5,-,TRBJ2-7,TGTGCCAGCAGGCGAAACACCGAGCAGTACTTC,CASRRNTEQYF
-,TRBV15,-,TRBJ1-2,TGTGCCACCAGCAGGGAAAGGAGGGTCAGCTACACCTTC,CATSRERRVSYTF
TRBD2,TRBV9,few,TRBJ2-1,TGTGCCAGCAGCGTAGGAGGGACTAATTCCTACAATGAGCAGTTCTTC,CASSVGGTNSYNEQFF
TRBD2,TRBV4-3,few,TRBJ2-7,TGCGCCAGCAGCCAAACAGCGGGAGGGTCCTACGAGCAGTACTTC,CASSQTAGGSYEQYF
-,TRBV28,few,TRBJ2-7,TGTGCCAGCAGTTTGACTTCAATAGGAAGTTACGAGCAGTACTTC,CASSLTSIGSYEQYF
-,TRBV29-1,-,TRBJ1-1,TGCAGCGTTGTCGGGCAGGTCATGAACACTGAAGCTTTCTTT,CSVVGQVMNTEAFF
TRBD2,TRBV18,few,TRBJ2-1,TGTGCCAGCAGTGCTAGAGCGGGAGCCTACAATGAGCAGTTCTTC,CASSARAGAYNEQFF
-,TRBV5-4,many,TRBJ1-1,TGTGCCAGCAGTTCGGAGTTGAACACTGAAGCTTTCTTT,CASSSELNTEAFF